This TCR beta chain was sequenced in a study of blood T cell repertoires in COVID-19. Sequencing used immunoSEQ multiplex PCR; TCRdb keeps in-frame clones, though not all of them. The sample includes about 210,000 clones, just over 90% seen only once; the top ten take around 1.2%. Germline V lookup: CDR1 DFQATT, CDR2 SNEGSKA (reference sequence). This CDR3 is built from 11 residues. The V segment lost 3 bases and the J segment 5 bases; nucleotides outside the gene matches: 0. The TCR sequence derives from a man aged 30 to 45 with acute or convalescent COVID-19. This rearrangement joins TRBV20-1 to TRBJ2-5; 7 nucleotides agree with TRBD2. Sample: peripheral blood. CDR3 protein: CSASGRETQYF. CDR3 in DNA: TGCAGTGCTAGCGGGAGGGAGACCCAGTACTTC.